This TCR beta chain was sequenced for a study of CD8 T cells in ankylosing spondylitis. Study-level results: Reported data indicate significant enrichment of disease-linked clones within matched ankylosing spondylitis synovial fluid. A motif of several highly homologous TCR beta variants was seen as apparently characteristic of ankylosing spondylitis blood.

This clonotype was counted at least ten times. Antigen: not known. TCRdb reanalysed the 5' RACE reads using MiXCR and keeps one entry per CDR3 protein. This sample has some 100,000 distinct CDR3 sequences, with over 6.5% found just once. J lost 12 bases, V lost 5 bases, and 9 bases had no gene match. Germline CDR1 is DFQATT and CDR2 is SNEGSKA (reference sequence). The CDR3 sequence is 12 residues long. The gene calls are TRBV20-1 and TRBJ2-1, with 8 positions matching TRBD1. This clonotype originated in a male donor with ankylosing spondylitis or in good health (not recorded which). Sequencing input: blood, either unsorted or a sorted T cell fraction (not recorded which). CDR3 loop: CSAPWTGWGQFF. The CDR3 coding sequence is TGCAGTGCTCCCTGGACAGGGTGGGGGCAGTTCTTC.